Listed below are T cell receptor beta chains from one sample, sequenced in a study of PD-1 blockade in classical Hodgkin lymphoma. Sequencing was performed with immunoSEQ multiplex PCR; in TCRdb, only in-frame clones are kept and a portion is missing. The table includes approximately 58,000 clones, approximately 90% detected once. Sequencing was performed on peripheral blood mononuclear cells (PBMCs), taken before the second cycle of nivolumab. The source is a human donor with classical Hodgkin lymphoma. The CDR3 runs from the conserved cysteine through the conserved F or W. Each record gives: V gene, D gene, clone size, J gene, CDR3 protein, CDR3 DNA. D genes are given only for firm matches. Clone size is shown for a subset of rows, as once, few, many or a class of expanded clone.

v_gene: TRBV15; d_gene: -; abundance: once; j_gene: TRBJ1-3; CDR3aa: CATSTHPGSSSGNTIYF; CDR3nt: TGTGCCACCAGCACTCATCCGGGTTCGAGCTCTGGAAACACCATATATTTT
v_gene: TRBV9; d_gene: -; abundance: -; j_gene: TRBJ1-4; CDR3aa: CASSVIVRFGEKLFF; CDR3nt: TGTGCCAGCAGCGTCATCGTGAGGTTCGGTGAAAAACTGTTTTTT
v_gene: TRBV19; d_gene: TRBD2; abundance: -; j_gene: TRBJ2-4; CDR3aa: CASSPWRGGLAKNIQYF; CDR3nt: TGTGCCAGTAGTCCGTGGCGGGGGGGACTAGCCAAAAACATTCAGTACTTC
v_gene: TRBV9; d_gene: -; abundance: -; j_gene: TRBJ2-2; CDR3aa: CASSQSSRVPGELFF; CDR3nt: TGTGCCAGCAGCCAGAGTAGTAGAGTACCCGGGGAGCTGTTTTTT
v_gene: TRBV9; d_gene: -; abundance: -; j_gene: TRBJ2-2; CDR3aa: CASGSLVTGELFF; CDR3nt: TGTGCCAGCGGGAGCTTAGTCACCGGGGAGCTGTTTTTT
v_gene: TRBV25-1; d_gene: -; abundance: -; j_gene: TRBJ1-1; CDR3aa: CASSEWGNTEAFF; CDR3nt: TGTGCCAGCAGTGAATGGGGGAACACTGAAGCTTTCTTT
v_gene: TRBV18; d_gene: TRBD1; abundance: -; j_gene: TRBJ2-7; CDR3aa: CASSPPFRTGGTVSEETIYEQYF; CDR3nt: TGTGCCAGCTCACCACCTTTCCGGACAGGGGGCACGGTGAGCGAGGAGACGATCTACGAGCAGTACTTC
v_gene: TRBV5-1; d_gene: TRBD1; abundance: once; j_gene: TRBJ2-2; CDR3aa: CASSLLGTVSNTGELFF; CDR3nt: TGCGCCAGCAGCTTGCTGGGGACAGTTTCGAACACCGGGGAGCTGTTTTTT
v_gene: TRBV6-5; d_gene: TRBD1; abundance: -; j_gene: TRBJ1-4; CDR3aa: CASSSTIRDSNEKLFF; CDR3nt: TGTGCCAGCAGTTCTACAATCCGGGACAGTAATGAAAAACTGTTTTTT
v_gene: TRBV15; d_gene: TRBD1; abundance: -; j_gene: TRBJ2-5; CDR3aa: CATSRELGQGAKTQYF; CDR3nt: TGTGCCACCAGCAGGGAATTGGGACAGGGGGCCAAGACCCAGTACTTC
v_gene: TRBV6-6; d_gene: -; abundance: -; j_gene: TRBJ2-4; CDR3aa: CASRPGRLAKNIQYF; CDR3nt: TGTGCCAGCAGGCCTGGACGTCTAGCCAAAAACATTCAGTACTTC
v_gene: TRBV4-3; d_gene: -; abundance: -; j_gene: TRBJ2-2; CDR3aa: CASSQESDGIRIGELFF; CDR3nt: TGCGCCAGCAGCCAAGAGTCCGACGGGATTCGTATCGGGGAGCTGTTTTTT
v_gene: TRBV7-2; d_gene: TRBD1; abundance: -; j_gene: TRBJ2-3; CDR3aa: CASSFSGGMEDTQYF; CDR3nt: TGTGCCAGCAGCTTTTCAGGGGGCATGGAAGATACGCAGTATTTT
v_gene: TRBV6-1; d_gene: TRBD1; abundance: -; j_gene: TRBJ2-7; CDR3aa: CASSGPGQVVYEQYF; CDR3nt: TGTGCCAGCAGTGGACCCGGACAGGTTGTCTACGAGCAGTACTTC
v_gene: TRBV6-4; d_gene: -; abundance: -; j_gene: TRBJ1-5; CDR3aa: CASSVRLGQPQHF; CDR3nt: TGTGCCAGCAGTGTCAGGTTAGGGCAGCCCCAGCATTTT
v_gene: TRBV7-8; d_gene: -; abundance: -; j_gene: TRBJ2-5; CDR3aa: CASSLGHQTQYF; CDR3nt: TGTGCCAGCAGCTTAGGACACCAGACCCAGTACTTC
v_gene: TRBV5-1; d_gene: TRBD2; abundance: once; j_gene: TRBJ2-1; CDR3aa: CASSPAVTSGNNEQFF; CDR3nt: TGCGCCAGCAGCCCAGCGGTCACTAGCGGGAACAATGAGCAGTTCTTC
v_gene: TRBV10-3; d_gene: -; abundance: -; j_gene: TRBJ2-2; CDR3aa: CAMVSGGQGGELFF; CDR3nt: TGTGCCATGGTTTCCGGGGGGCAGGGCGGGGAGCTGTTTTTT
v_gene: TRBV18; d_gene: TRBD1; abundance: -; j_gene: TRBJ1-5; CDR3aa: CASSPTGQRNQPQHF; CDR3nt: TGTGCCAGCTCACCCACGGGACAGCGCAATCAGCCCCAGCATTTT
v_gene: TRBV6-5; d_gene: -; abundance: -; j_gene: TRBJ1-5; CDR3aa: CASSLHPHEPQHF; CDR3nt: TGTGCCAGCAGTTTACACCCGCATGAGCCCCAGCATTTT
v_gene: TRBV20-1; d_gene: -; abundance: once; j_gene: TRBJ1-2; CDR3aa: CSTKENYGYTF; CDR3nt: TGCAGTACAAAAGAGAACTATGGCTACACCTTC
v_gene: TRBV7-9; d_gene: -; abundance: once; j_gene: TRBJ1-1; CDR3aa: CASSPWMSMNTEAFF; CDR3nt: TGTGCCAGCAGCCCGTGGATGAGTATGAACACTGAAGCTTTCTTT
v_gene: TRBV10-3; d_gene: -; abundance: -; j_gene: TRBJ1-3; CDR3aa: CAISPGLSGNTIYF; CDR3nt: TGTGCCATCTCACCCGGACTCTCTGGAAACACCATATATTTT
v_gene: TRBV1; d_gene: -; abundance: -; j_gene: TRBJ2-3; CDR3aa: CTSSQDYGGSTDTQYF; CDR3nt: TGCACCAGCAGCCAAGATTACGGGGGAAGCACAGATACGCAGTATTTT
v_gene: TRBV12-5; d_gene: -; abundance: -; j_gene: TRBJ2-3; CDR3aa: CASGLGGTQYF; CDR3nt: TGTGCTAGTGGTTTGGGAGGTACGCAGTATTTT
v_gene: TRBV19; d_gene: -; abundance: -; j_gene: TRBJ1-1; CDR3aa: CASTQGGLGTEAFF; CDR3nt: TGTGCCAGTACCCAGGGAGGGTTGGGCACTGAAGCTTTCTTT
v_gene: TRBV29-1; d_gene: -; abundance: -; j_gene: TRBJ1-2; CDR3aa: CSVEGTGPRGYGYTF; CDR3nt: TGCAGCGTTGAAGGCACGGGTCCACGTGGCTATGGCTACACCTTC
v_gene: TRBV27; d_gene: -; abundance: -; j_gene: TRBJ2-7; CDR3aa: CASSAAGQVYEQYF; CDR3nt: TGTGCCAGCAGTGCCGCAGGGCAAGTCTACGAGCAGTACTTC
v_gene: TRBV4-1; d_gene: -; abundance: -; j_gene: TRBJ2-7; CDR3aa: CASSQSPPARYEQYF; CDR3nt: TGCGCCAGCAGCCAAAGCCCGCCTGCCCGTTACGAGCAGTACTTC
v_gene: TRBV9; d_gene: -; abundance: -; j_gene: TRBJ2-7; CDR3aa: CASSVGYEQYF; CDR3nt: TGTGCCAGCAGCGTAGGCTACGAGCAGTACTTC
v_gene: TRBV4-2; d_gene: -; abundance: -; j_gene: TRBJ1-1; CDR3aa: CASSQELNTEAFF; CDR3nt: TGTGCCAGCAGCCAAGAATTAAACACTGAAGCTTTCTTT
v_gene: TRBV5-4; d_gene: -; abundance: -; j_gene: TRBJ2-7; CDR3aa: CASSLSSGIDEQYF; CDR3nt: TGTGCCAGCAGCTTGTCTTCCGGAATTGACGAGCAGTACTTC
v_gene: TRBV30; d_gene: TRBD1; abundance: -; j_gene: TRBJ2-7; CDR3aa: CAWSVGTGGPYEQYF; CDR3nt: TGTGCCTGGAGTGTAGGGACAGGGGGCCCCTACGAGCAGTACTTC
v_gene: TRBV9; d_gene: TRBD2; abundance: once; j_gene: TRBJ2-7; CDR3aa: CASSVEREGYEQYF; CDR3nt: TGTGCCAGCAGCGTAGAGCGGGAGGGCTACGAGCAGTACTTC
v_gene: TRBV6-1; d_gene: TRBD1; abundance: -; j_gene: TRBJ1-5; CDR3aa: CASSDYYPTGGNNQPQHF; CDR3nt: TGTGCCAGCAGTGATTATTATCCTACAGGGGGCAACAATCAGCCCCAGCATTTT